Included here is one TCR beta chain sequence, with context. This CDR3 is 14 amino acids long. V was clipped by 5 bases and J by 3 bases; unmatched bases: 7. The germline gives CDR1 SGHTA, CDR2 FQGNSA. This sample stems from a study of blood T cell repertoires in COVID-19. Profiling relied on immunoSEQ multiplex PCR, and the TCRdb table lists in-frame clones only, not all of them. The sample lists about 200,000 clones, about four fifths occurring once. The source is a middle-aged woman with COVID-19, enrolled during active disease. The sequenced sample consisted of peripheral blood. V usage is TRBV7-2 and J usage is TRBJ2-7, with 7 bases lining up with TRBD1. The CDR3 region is CASSPQGSNYEQYF. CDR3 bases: TGTGCCAGCAGCCCACAGGGGAGTAACTACGAGCAGTACTTC.